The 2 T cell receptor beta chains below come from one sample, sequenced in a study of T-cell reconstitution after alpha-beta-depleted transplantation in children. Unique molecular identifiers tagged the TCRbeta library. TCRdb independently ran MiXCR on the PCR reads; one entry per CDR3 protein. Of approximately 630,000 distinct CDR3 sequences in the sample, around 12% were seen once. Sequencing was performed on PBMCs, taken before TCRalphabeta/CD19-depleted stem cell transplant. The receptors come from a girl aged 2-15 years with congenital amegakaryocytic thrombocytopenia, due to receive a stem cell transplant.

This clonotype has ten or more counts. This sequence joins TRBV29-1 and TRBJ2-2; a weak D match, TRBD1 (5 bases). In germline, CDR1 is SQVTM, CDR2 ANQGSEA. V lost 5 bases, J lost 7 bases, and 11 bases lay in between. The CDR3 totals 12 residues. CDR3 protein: CSVLDQGGELFF. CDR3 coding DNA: TGCAGCGTTCTAGACCAGGGCGGGGAGCTGTTTTTT.

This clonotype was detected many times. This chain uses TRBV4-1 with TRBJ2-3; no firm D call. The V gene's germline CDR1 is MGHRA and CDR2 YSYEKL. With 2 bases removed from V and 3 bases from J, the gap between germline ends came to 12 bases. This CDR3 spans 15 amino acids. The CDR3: CASSQLSRWTDTQYF. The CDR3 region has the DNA TGCGCCAGCAGCCAACTCTCGCGGTGGACAGATACGCAGTATTTT.